The T cell receptor beta chain described here comes from a study of blood T cell repertoires in COVID-19 (dated by TCRdb to the early 2020s). Study-wide context: Collaborator samples came from the United States, Italy and Spain and covered acute and convalescent phases of COVID-19. A de-identified subject ID, COVID-19 status, age in years and sex were almost always included in the sample metadata. Where available, HLA class I and class II types were taken from metadata supplied by the sample provider and were not determined by assay-based typing. A freely available public database, intended as a resource for researchers studying the immune response to SARS-CoV-2, is where the repertoires were released. Subjects who had been exposed to COVID-19, were actively infected with it, or had recovered from it provided the deeply sampled blood TCRbeta repertoires that made up the dataset. The prospective study material was composed of cDNA or gDNA derived from T cells, B-cell-depleted T cells, or PBMCs. The samples were drawn from two sources: the first 160 participants of the ongoing ImmuneRACE study, and 1,254 subjects contributed by 6 global collaborators.

Note on this clone: The target of this receptor is not known. No much larger clonotype is one base removed from it; base qualities were not supplied.

The paper's findings and limits, for the study overall: The amount of clinical and demographic metadata varied by source and participant and was provided uncurated.

In Seattle, one collaborating source enrolled patients while the infection was active and tracked those patients longitudinally over the course of disease. The collaborating institutions used their own protocols to collect whole blood in K2EDTA tubes. For TCRbeta analysis, collaborators shipped samples as frozen whole blood, isolated PBMCs, or DNA extracted from either of those sample types. The immunoSEQ Assay, a bias-controlled multiplex PCR, was used to amplify TCRbeta CDR3 regions from genomic DNA. As for the original processing: Within the assay, amplification of reference gene primers was used to estimate how many nucleated cells each sample contained. To quantify the absolute abundance of each unique TCRbeta CDR3 rearrangement, sequence reads were collapsed and filtered. For each sample, productive Simpson clonality was calculated by taking the square root of Simpson's diversity index across productive rearrangements. This immuneACCESS table, as held by TCRdb, lists in-frame sequences with V and J called but not all clones. Of the missing ones, under half trace to an unresolved V gene in checked studies; the others have no known cause. Clonal size and the V and J genes are those of that table, whereas D and trimming came from the DNA. This sample has 390,000 or so clones in its table, and approximately 87% of those were observed once. The ten largest clonotypes hold about 9.4% of the sample.

Based on the germline V gene (reference sequence), the CDR1 and CDR2 sequences are SEHNR and FQNEAQ. V has 1 base trimmed and J has 12 bases trimmed; junction bases matching no gene number 8. The CDR3 spans 13 residues, from the cysteine through the phenylalanine. Only CDR3 DNA remains: 39 bases, in frame from the first base. This receptor chain uses TRBV7-9 and TRBJ1-1; 7 nucleotides in the junction match TRBD1. This clonotype was obtained from a woman aged 30 to 39 with COVID-19, enrolled during active disease. Sequenced: peripheral blood. The CDR3 corresponds to CASSLGQGGISFF. The DNA sequence is given as TGTGCCAGCAGCTTAGGACAGGGTGGAATATCTTTCTTT.